The clone carrying this TCR beta chain was observed a few times. The source of the sample is a study of blood T cells in healthy people across ages. Germline loops: CDR1 DFQATT, CDR2 SNEGSKA (reference sequence). CDR3 size: 12 residues. A second about 7 to 12 cycle PCR used barcoded and J-beta primers. TCRdb used MiXCR to reprocess the 5' RACE reads, holding one entry per CDR3 protein. The sample lists about 1,600,000 distinct CDR3 sequences, around two fifths occurring once. The receptor was derived from a woman younger than 35 in good health. The material sequenced was blood. This chain joins TRBV20-1 and TRBJ2-7, with no clear D. The J call may be in error: the DNA end matches TRBJ2-5 better. CDR3 sequence (DNA): TGCAGTGCTAGAAGCCCCGAGGAGACCCAGTACTTC. Amino acids: CSARSPEETQYF.